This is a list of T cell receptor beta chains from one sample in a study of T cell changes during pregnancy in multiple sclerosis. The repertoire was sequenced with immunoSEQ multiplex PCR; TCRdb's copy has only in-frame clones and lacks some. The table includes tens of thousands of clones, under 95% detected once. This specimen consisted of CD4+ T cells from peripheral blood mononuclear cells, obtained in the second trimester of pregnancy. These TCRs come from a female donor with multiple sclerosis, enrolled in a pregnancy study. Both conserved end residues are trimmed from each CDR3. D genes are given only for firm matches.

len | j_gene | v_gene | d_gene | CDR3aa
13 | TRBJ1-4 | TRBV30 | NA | AWSDRVRTGEKLF
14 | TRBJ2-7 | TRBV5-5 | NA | ASSIRDGGTFYEQY
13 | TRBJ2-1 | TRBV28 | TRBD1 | ASSSIAGQDDEQF
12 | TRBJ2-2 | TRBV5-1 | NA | ASRGSETNGELF
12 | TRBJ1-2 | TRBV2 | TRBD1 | ASSEGDRLGGYT
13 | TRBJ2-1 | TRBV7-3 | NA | ASSLGSLQYNEQF
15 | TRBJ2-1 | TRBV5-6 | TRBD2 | ASSIGLAGVRWGGQF
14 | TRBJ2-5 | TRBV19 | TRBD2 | ASSRTSGGAWETQY
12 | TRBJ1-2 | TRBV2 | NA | ASSVRGASGGYT
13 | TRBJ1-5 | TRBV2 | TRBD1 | ASLGQGLGNQPQH
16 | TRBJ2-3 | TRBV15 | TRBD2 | ATSRDLAGTTLTDTQY
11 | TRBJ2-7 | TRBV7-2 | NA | ASSLVQDYEQY
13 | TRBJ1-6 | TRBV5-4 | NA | ASSLASGLDSPLH
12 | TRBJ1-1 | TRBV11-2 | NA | ASSLGGVVTEAF
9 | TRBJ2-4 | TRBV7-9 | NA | ASSRDSFRY
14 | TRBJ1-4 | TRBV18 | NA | ASSPDSLRKNEKLF
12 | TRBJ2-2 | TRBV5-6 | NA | ASSLFSSSGELF
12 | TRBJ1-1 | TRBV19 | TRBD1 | ASTARDRNTEAF
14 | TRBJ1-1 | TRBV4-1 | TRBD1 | ASSQVGLRGRTEAF
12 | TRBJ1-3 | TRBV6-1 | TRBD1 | ASSAGGSGNTIY
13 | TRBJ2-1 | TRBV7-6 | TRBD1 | ASSFYRGFNNEQF
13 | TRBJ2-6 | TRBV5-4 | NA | ASRERVAGANVLT